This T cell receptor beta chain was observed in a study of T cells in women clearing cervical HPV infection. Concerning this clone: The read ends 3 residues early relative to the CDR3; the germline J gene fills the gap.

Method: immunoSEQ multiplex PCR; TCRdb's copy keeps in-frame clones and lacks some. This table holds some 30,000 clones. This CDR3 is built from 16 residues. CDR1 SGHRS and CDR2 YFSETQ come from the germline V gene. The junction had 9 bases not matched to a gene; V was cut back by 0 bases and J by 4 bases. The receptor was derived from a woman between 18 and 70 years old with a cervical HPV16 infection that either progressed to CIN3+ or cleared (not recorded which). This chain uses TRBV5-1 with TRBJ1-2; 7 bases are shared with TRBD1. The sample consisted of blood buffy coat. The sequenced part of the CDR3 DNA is TGCGCCAGCAGCTTGGATAACCCGGGACAGATCTATGGC. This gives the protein CASSLDNPGQIYG. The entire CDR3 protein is CASSLDNPGQIYGYTF.